This T cell receptor (beta chain) was sequenced during a study of blood T cell repertoires in COVID-19. The CDR3 extends over 13 amino acids. The germline V gene has CDR1 MRHNA and CDR2 SNTAGT. V gave up 2 bases and J gave up 7 bases, with 8 bases separating them. The assay was immunoSEQ multiplex PCR, and TCRdb's table has in-frame clones only and misses some. This sample has about 200,000 clones; roughly 86% occur once, and the top ten carry 5% to 7%. The sample comprised PBMCs or T cells enriched from blood (not recorded which). This clonotype was sampled from a man in his forties or fifties with acute COVID-19. The gene calls are TRBV6-4 and TRBJ2-2, with TRBD1 as a possible D gene (5 bases). The CDR3 region is CASSDQTVGELFF. The CDR3 DNA reads TGTGCCAGCAGTGACCAGACAGTCGGGGAGCTGTTTTTT.